The 21 T cell receptor beta chains in this list originate from one sample, sequenced in a study of a mutant IDH1 vaccine in newly diagnosed glioma. Method: immunoSEQ multiplex PCR; TCRdb's copy keeps in-frame clones and lacks some. In the table there are about 40,000 clones, 84% of which are singletons. No antigens are known for them. Time point defined: week 11, during vaccination. In the vaccine, a single dose held 300 ug of the mutant IDH1 20-mer peptide, along with topical imiquimod. Sequenced material: PBMCs, taken from a glioma patient whose treatment included an IDH1 peptide vaccine. Source of these receptors: a man aged 35 to 55 with glioma.

This clone was recorded once. J is TRBJ2-1 and V is TRBV7-9; 11 positions match TRBD2. CDR3 length equals 17 residues. CDR1 and CDR2 (germline): SEHNR, FQNEAQ (reference sequence). Germline trimming cut 5 bases from V and 4 bases from J; bases unmatched to any gene: 10. The CDR3 protein is CASSLKQGTSGYNEQFF. The CDR3 nucleotides are TGTGCCAGCAGCCTAAAACAAGGGACTAGCGGTTACAATGAGCAGTTCTTC.

V gene TRBV27 combines with J gene TRBJ2-3, with a possible D match to TRBD1 (5 bases). The CDR3 is 14 residues long. Trimming removed 3 bases at V and 4 bases at J, with 11 bases between. CDR1 and CDR2 (germline): MNHEY, SMNVEV (reference sequence). Here the CDR3 reads CASSLGRTSDTQYF. As DNA, the CDR3 is TGTGCCAGCAGTTTGGGGCGTACTTCAGATACGCAGTATTTT.

The CDR3, as DNA: TGTGCCAGTAGTCTCTGGACACTGACGACAGATACGCAGTATTTT. Amino acid sequence: CASSLWTLTTDTQYF. The V call is TRBV19, the J call TRBJ2-3; the D gene is possibly TRBD1 (5 bases). This CDR3 contains 15 residues. V lost 5 bases to trimming and J lost 3 bases, with 15 bases between them. Per the germline V gene, CDR1 is LNHDA and CDR2 is SQIVND (reference sequence).

This clone was counted once. Here the CDR3 DNA reads TGTGCCAGCAGCTTATACAGTGAAGCTTTCTTT. Translation: CASSLYSEAFF. This rearrangement joins TRBV7-9 to TRBJ1-1; D unclear. This CDR3 is built from 11 residues. Germline CDR1 and CDR2: SEHNR and FQNEAQ (reference sequence). Trimming took 2 bases from V and 7 from J, leaving 5 bases between them.

The chain joins TRBV4-2 to TRBJ2-2; D is perhaps TRBD2 (6 bases). The CDR3 totals 18 residues. V lost 3 bases, J lost 4 bases, and 21 bases lay in between. From germline, CDR1 is LGHNA and CDR2 YNFKEQ. CDR3 in amino acids: CASSQNYGVGGSTGELFF. CDR3 in DNA: TGTGCCAGCAGCCAGAATTACGGTGTTGGGGGGAGCACCGGGGAGCTGTTTTTT.

The chain uses TRBV19 and TRBJ2-7; 7 bases map to TRBD2. Per germline, CDR1 LNHDA and CDR2 SQIVND (reference sequence). V lost 4 bases, J lost 4 bases, and 7 bases stayed unmatched. CDR3 length: 14 residues. The CDR3 loop reads CASSSLAGGYEQYF. The CDR3 coding sequence is TGTGCCAGTAGTAGCTTAGCGGGTGGATACGAGCAGTACTTC.

The rearrangement uses TRBV19 and TRBJ2-3; D uncertain. Germline V CDR1 and CDR2: LNHDA, SQIVND (reference sequence). The CDR3 covers 12 residues. Trimming stripped 3 bases from V and 4 bases from J, with 5 bases between. CDR3 residues: CASSIGPDTQYF. The CDR3, as DNA: TGTGCCAGTAGTATTGGTCCAGATACGCAGTATTTT.

This clone was found a few times. The CDR3 is CASSVGTGYPREQFF. Here the CDR3 DNA reads TGTGCCAGCAGTGTGGGGACGGGCTACCCTCGTGAGCAGTTCTTC. The gene calls are TRBV6-4 and TRBJ2-1; D may correspond to TRBD1 or TRBD2 (5 bases each). Germline values: CDR1 MRHNA, CDR2 SNTAGT. This CDR3 is 15 amino acids long. The ends were cut back, 4 bases at V and 9 bases at J, with 19 bases in the middle.

This clone was observed a single time. The chain is built from TRBV19 and TRBJ1-5, with 7 bases lining up with TRBD1. The length of the CDR3 is 14 residues. Germline-derived CDR1 and CDR2 are LNHDA and SQIVND (reference sequence). The junction had 5 bases not matched to a gene; V was cut back by 3 bases and J by 6 bases. The CDR3, as DNA: TGTGCCAGTAGTATCCGCAGGGACAGTCAGCCCCAGCATTTT. It specifies CASSIRRDSQPQHF. Supplemented by reference TRBV19 and TRBJ1-5, the full variable domain reads DGGITQSPKYLFRKEGQNVTLSCEQNLNHDAMYWYRQDPGQGLRLIYYSQIVNDFQKGDIAEGYSVSREKKESFPLTVTSAQKNPTAFYLCASSIRRDSQPQHFGDGTRLSIL.

CDR3 DNA: TGTGCCAGCAGGGCCACAGGGTTGGTCAGGGACTACACCTTC. Translation gives CASRATGLVRDYTF. The genes are TRBV6-4 and TRBJ1-2, with D perhaps matching TRBD1 (6 bases). From germline, CDR1 is MRHNA and CDR2 SNTAGT. V was clipped by 6 bases and J by 10 bases, with 21 bases between them. The CDR3 is 14 amino acids.

V gene TRBV2 combines with J gene TRBJ2-7, with D hard to call. Trimming stripped 6 bases from V and 3 bases from J, with 9 bases between. The CDR3 sequence is 12 residues long. Germline V gives CDR1 SNHLY, CDR2 FYNNEI. Here the CDR3 DNA reads TGTGCCAGCAGAGTAGTTAGCTACGAGCAGTACTTC. It yields the protein CASRVVSYEQYF.

The genes are TRBV4-1 and TRBJ2-3; D is undetermined. Germline V CDR1 and CDR2: MGHRA, YSYEKL. Trimming took off 1 base at V and 0 bases at J, with 14 bases between the two ends. The CDR3 consists of 17 residues. Here the CDR3 DNA reads TGCGCCAGCAGCCAAGCCTCCGACTTGACTAGCACAGATACGCAGTATTTT. Amino acid sequence: CASSQASDLTSTDTQYF.

This chain connects TRBV6-1 to TRBJ2-1; D not resolved. The CDR3 contains 12 residues. V dropped 7 bases and J dropped 7 bases, with 11 bases sitting between them. Germline values: CDR1 MNHNS, CDR2 SASEGT. The CDR3 DNA reads TGTGCCAGCACAAGGCAAGGGAATGAGCAGTTCTTC. Amino acids: CASTRQGNEQFF.

The chain couples TRBV6-1 to TRBJ1-5, with D possibly being TRBD1 (5 bases). The CDR3 length is 15 residues. V lost 0 bases and J 3 bases, leaving 9 bases between the germline ends. Germline CDR1 is MNHNS and CDR2 is SASEGT. CDR3 nucleotide sequence: TGTGCCAGCAGTGAAGCGCGCGGGACCAATCAGCCCCAGCATTTT. This sequence encodes CASSEARGTNQPQHF.

The rearrangement uses TRBV6-5 and TRBJ1-2; no definite D call. Germline V lookup: CDR1 MNHEY, CDR2 SVGAGI. CDR3 size: 14 residues. Trimming removed 2 bases at V and 1 base at J, with 8 bases between. This chain's CDR3 is CASSYGGGNYGYTF. The CDR3 nucleotides read TGTGCCAGCAGTTACGGAGGCGGTAACTATGGCTACACCTTC.

This clone has only one observation. The rearrangement uses TRBV7-7 and TRBJ2-7; 8 bases map to TRBD2. J lost 6 bases, V lost 5 bases, and 6 bases had no gene match. Germline values: CDR1 SSHAT, CDR2 FNYEAQ (reference sequence). This CDR3 contains 13 residues. The DNA of the CDR3 is TGTGCCAGCAGCAAAGCGGGGGTGAGCGAGCAGTACTTC. This encodes CASSKAGVSEQYF.

The rearrangement uses TRBV19 and TRBJ2-3; D remains ambiguous. Germline-derived CDR1 and CDR2 are LNHDA and SQIVND (reference sequence). The CDR3 extends over 12 amino acids. The germline V and J ends were trimmed by 8 bases and 4 bases, with 10 bases remaining between them. CDR3 sequence (DNA): TGTGCCAGTGCCCGTGTGTCAGATACGCAGTATTTT. It codes for CASARVSDTQYF.

This clone turned up a few times. The chain couples TRBV7-2 to TRBJ1-1, with D possibly matching TRBD1 (5 bases). Germline V CDR1 and CDR2: SGHTA, FQGNSA. The V end lost 5 bases, the J end lost 8 bases, and 12 bases lay between the germline ends. CDR3 size: 12 residues. The CDR3 loop reads CASSLNRKEAFF. The CDR3 coding sequence is TGTGCCAGCAGCCTAAACAGGAAAGAAGCTTTCTTT.

The chain combines TRBV5-1 with TRBJ1-1; D is undetermined. Germline V CDR1 and CDR2: SGHRS, YFSETQ. Trimming left V 1 base short and J 1 base short, with 8 bases between. The CDR3 totals 14 residues. The CDR3 region is CASSLSSANTEAFF. As DNA, the CDR3 is TGCGCCAGCAGCTTGTCTTCCGCGAACACTGAAGCTTTCTTT.

This clone was picked up a small number of times. V is TRBV14 and J is TRBJ1-1; D ambiguous. Germline V gives CDR1 SGHDN, CDR2 FVKESK. Trimming shortened V by 3 bases and J by 5 bases, and 13 bases separated the two germline ends. CDR3 size: 14 residues. CDR3 loop: CASSQWVETTEAFF. The CDR3 coding sequence is TGTGCCAGCAGCCAGTGGGTTGAAACGACTGAAGCTTTCTTT.

The gene calls are TRBV5-6 and TRBJ1-5; D not resolved. CDR1 and CDR2 from the germline V gene are SGHDT and YYEEEE. CDR3 length: 16 residues. V was trimmed by 0 bases and J by 0 bases, leaving 10 bases between them. The DNA for the CDR3 is TGTGCCAGCAGCTTGGGACTCGCTTATAGCAATCAGCCCCAGCATTTT. Its translation: CASSLGLAYSNQPQHF.